This T cell receptor (beta chain) was obtained from a study of T cell repertoires in cytomegalovirus infection. Study-wide background: Recently identified HLA-C-restricted and well-studied HLA-B-restricted CMV epitopes were used. CMV infection plus the matching HLA type was flagged by public TCR beta signatures.

The CDR3 covers 12 residues. CDR1 is LGHDT and CDR2 is YNNKEL in the germline V gene (reference sequence). The ends were cut back, 0 bases at V and 7 bases at J, with 7 bases in the middle. Study conclusions and caveats: People with CMV and the relevant HLA were identified by cumulative public TCR beta family frequency. It was HLA-C-restricted CMV-specific TCR beta clonotypes that dominated the response ex vivo.

A single record per CDR3 protein comes from TCRdb applying MiXCR to the reads. In the table there are approximately 300,000 distinct CDR3 sequences, roughly 25% of which are singletons. A note on this clonotype: Antigen specificity is unknown.

The TCR was taken from a human donor in good health (CMV status not recorded). Some clones in this sample may be carry-over from other donors' samples. The chain carries TRBV3-1 and TRBJ2-7; no firm D call. The sequencing here drew on cultured PBMCs, taken from culture after CMV antigen stimulation. The CDR3 DNA reads as TGTGCCAGCAGCCAAGATCAAGGGGAGCAGTACTTC. Translated: CASSQDQGEQYF.